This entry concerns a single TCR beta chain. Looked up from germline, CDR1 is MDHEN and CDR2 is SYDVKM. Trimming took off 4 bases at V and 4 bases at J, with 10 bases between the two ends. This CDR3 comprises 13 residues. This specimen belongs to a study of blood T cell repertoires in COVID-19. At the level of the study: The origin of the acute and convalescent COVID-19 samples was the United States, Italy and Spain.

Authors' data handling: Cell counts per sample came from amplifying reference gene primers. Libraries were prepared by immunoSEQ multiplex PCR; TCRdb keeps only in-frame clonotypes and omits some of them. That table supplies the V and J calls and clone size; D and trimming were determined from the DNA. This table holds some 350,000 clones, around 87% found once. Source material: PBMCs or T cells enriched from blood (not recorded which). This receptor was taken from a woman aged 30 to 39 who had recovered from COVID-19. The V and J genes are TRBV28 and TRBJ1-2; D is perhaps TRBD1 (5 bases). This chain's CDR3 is CASSSSGSYGYTF. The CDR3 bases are TGTGCCAGCAGTTCCTCAGGGTCCTATGGCTACACCTTC.